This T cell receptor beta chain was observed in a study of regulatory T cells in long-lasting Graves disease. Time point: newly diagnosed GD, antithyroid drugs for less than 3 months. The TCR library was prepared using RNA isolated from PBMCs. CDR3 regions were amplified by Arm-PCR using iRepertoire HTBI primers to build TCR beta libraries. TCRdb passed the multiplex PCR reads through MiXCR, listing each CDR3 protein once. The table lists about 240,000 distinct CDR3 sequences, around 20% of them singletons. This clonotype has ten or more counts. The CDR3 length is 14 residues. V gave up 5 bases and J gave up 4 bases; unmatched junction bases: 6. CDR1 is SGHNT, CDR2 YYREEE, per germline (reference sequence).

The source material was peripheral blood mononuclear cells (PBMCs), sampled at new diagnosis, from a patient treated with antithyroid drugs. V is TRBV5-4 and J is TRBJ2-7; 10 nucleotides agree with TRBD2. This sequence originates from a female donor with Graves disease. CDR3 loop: CASSVTSGEYEQYF. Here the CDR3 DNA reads TGTGCCAGCAGTGTCACTAGCGGGGAATACGAGCAGTACTTC.